These T cell receptor beta chains were read from a single sample in a study of regulatory T cells in long-lasting Graves disease. Using its own MiXCR run on the multiplex PCR reads, TCRdb lists one record per CDR3 protein. The repertoire consists of more than 650,000 distinct CDR3 sequences, with around 30% occurring once and the leading ten covering under 50%. The sequencing used peripheral blood mononuclear cells (PBMCs), collected when the disease was refractory, from a patient treated with antithyroid drugs. Receptors originate from a female donor with Graves disease. CDR3s leave out the opening cysteine and the closing phenylalanine or tryptophan. The order of the fields is J gene, V gene, clone size, CDR3 length, CDR3 protein. The size of a clone is reported for some rows only, either as once, few or many, or as a class for expanded clones.

J: TRBJ1-6
V: TRBV6-1
size: many
length: 12
CDR3: AGQHGQGDSPLH

J: TRBJ1-1
V: TRBV14
size: NA
length: 12
CDR3: ASSRGFLDTEAF

J: TRBJ1-2
V: TRBV7-9
size: NA
length: 13
CDR3: ASSAGTVQQYGYT

J: TRBJ1-1
V: TRBV6-5
size: many
length: 15
CDR3: ASSYSAGGRRGTEAF

J: TRBJ1-5
V: TRBV30
size: few
length: 11
CDR3: AWSGAVYQPQH

J: TRBJ1-5
V: TRBV3-1
size: NA
length: 14
CDR3: ASSQEPGPHGQPQH

J: TRBJ1-2
V: TRBV6-5
size: NA
length: 11
CDR3: ASSYGQVYGYT

J: TRBJ1-2
V: TRBV28
size: many
length: 10
CDR3: ASSSSGYGYT

J: TRBJ1-1
V: TRBV20-1
size: NA
length: 12
CDR3: SAITGLTSTEAF

J: TRBJ1-1
V: TRBV9
size: NA
length: 13
CDR3: ASSQPEQLNTEAF

J: TRBJ1-2
V: TRBV20-1
size: few
length: 11
CDR3: SAMNRAGGGYT

J: TRBJ2-3
V: TRBV29-1
size: NA
length: 12
CDR3: SVVSYGGTDTQY

J: TRBJ1-5
V: TRBV5-1
size: once
length: 13
CDR3: ASSTGGRVNQPQH

J: TRBJ1-5
V: TRBV6-1
size: NA
length: 14
CDR3: ASTAGGGWGNQPQH

J: TRBJ1-2
V: TRBV12-3/TRBV12-4
size: NA
length: 13
CDR3: ASSLGSEGLHGYT

J: TRBJ1-6
V: TRBV9
size: once
length: 13
CDR3: ASSAKQGANSPLH

J: TRBJ2-7
V: TRBV5-1
size: NA
length: 12
CDR3: ASSLLAGAGEQY

J: TRBJ2-7
V: TRBV30
size: NA
length: 11
CDR3: AWSDTGGGEQY

J: TRBJ1-1
V: TRBV11-2
size: NA
length: 12
CDR3: ASSLRGLFAEAF

J: TRBJ1-1
V: TRBV18
size: few
length: 12
CDR3: ASSPQEQNTEAF

J: TRBJ2-2
V: TRBV20-1
size: many
length: 13
CDR3: SARDGAANTGELF

J: TRBJ1-1
V: TRBV20-1
size: few
length: 13
CDR3: SATSLTVMNTEAF

J: TRBJ2-7
V: TRBV28
size: many
length: 13
CDR3: ASNIMGTGSYEQY

J: TRBJ1-2
V: TRBV15
size: few
length: 15
CDR3: ATSRDNLGATNYGYT

J: TRBJ2-7
V: TRBV11-2
size: few
length: 14
CDR3: ASSAEEGIFSYEQY

J: TRBJ1-2
V: TRBV6-2/TRBV6-3
size: many
length: 11
CDR3: ASSYWQDYGYT

J: TRBJ2-2
V: TRBV12-3/TRBV12-4
size: many
length: 13
CDR3: ASSLGQTNTGELF

J: TRBJ2-7
V: TRBV6-2/TRBV6-3
size: few
length: 11
CDR3: ASTTRDKNRQY

J: TRBJ2-2
V: TRBV28
size: NA
length: 15
CDR3: ASNSPGLAVNTGELF

J: TRBJ2-1
V: TRBV27
size: NA
length: 16
CDR3: ASSLYGSGLLGHNEQF

J: TRBJ2-7
V: TRBV20-1
size: NA
length: 14
CDR3: SARAGTSGSSDEQY

J: TRBJ1-6
V: TRBV20-1
size: few
length: 12
CDR3: SAGTGIENSPLH

J: TRBJ2-7
V: TRBV29-1
size: few
length: 9
CDR3: SVWEASEQY

J: TRBJ1-2
V: TRBV12-3/TRBV12-4
size: many
length: 11
CDR3: ASSFGEGMGYT

J: TRBJ2-5
V: TRBV6-1
size: NA
length: 14
CDR3: ASSEKRTGTQETQY

J: TRBJ1-4
V: TRBV5-1
size: few
length: 12
CDR3: ASSLVGQQEKLF

J: TRBJ1-5
V: TRBV20-1
size: NA
length: 11
CDR3: SAQRDSNQPQH

J: TRBJ1-2
V: TRBV12-3/TRBV12-4
size: few
length: 11
CDR3: ASSRGEVYGYT

J: TRBJ1-5
V: TRBV20-1
size: few
length: 13
CDR3: SARLLTISGGAQH

J: TRBJ2-5
V: TRBV20-1
size: NA
length: 10
CDR3: SVDNQGETQY

J: TRBJ1-1
V: TRBV29-1
size: NA
length: 12
CDR3: SAGQGAGNTEAF

J: TRBJ2-7
V: TRBV20-1
size: few
length: 13
CDR3: SARECGRRPYEQY

J: TRBJ2-5
V: TRBV4-1
size: NA
length: 15
CDR3: ASSGLAGPSSQETQY

J: TRBJ1-2
V: TRBV2
size: many
length: 13
CDR3: ASSDRQGAQGGYT

J: TRBJ1-5
V: TRBV5-1
size: NA
length: 11
CDR3: ASSADPDRPQH

J: TRBJ1-1
V: TRBV7-2
size: few
length: 10
CDR3: ASSPLGDEAF